The rows below give T cell receptor beta chains drawn from one sample of a study of OX40 agonist ivuxolimab in advanced cancers. The repertoire was sequenced with immunoSEQ multiplex PCR; TCRdb's copy has only in-frame clones and lacks some. The data show 64,000 or so clones, 83% seen once. The sample here was CD4+ or CD8+ T cells sorted from blood, taken in a trial of the OX40 agonist ivuxolimab. These receptors originate from an adult with an advanced solid tumor such as melanoma, head and neck, liver or kidney cancer. CDR3s include the opening cysteine and the closing phenylalanine or tryptophan.

j_call,v_call,cdr3_aa
TRBJ2-3,TRBV5-1,CASSLGSSGRTDTQYF
TRBJ1-1,TRBV2,CASSEALGDTEAFF
TRBJ2-7,TRBV15,CATSRDGTGGYEQYF
TRBJ1-4,TRBV4-1,CASSQTRDRVVLGNEKLFF
TRBJ2-3,TRBV6-6,CATRRGDTQYF
TRBJ1-2,TRBV5-6,CASSLFGRGESWNYGYTF
TRBJ2-5,TRBV13,CASSLVTSQETQYF
TRBJ1-4,TRBV11-2,CASSLDPGQGINPISEKLFF
TRBJ2-1,TRBV7-6,CASSLASGGQFF
TRBJ2-5,TRBV5-4,CASSSGQGQETQYF
TRBJ2-7,TRBV7-9,CASSSAWANYEQYF
TRBJ1-1,TRBV5-4,CASTPKGNTEAFF
TRBJ2-1,TRBV5-1,CASRPGTSLNEQFF
TRBJ1-2,TRBV27,CASSLDRYAGYTF
TRBJ2-5,TRBV7-9,CASSPGQGGEETQYF
TRBJ2-1,TRBV7-7,CASSLPGASYNEQFF
TRBJ2-5,TRBV2,CASSEIETGAKETQYF
TRBJ2-1,TRBV29-1,CSAVGTVNYNEQFF
TRBJ2-2,TRBV5-6,CASSLGGGGSTGELFF
TRBJ1-4,TRBV30,CAWTPPGTGTEKLFF
TRBJ2-3,TRBV27,CASSLAIGIDTQYF
TRBJ1-5,TRBV11-2,CASSLGTGGSNQPQHF
TRBJ1-6,TRBV5-8,CASSLHDYNSPLHF
TRBJ2-7,TRBV29-1,CSAAPGMHEQYF
TRBJ2-1,TRBV4-1,CASSTQLAAYLNEQFF
TRBJ2-7,TRBV5-1,CASSRWSGEDSSYEQYF
TRBJ2-7,TRBV5-8,CASSWVQGNEQYF
TRBJ2-7,TRBV7-9,CASSLGRPRAYEQYF
TRBJ2-7,TRBV6-1,CASRRPGHGSYEQYF
TRBJ1-1,TRBV20-1,CSATKGGEAFF
TRBJ2-5,TRBV5-1,CASSLGQLGGGKYF
TRBJ1-4,TRBV5-4,CASSSGTANEKLFF
TRBJ2-1,TRBV9,CASSVVPTGGNEQFF
TRBJ2-1,TRBV9,CASSPEGRGLGGEQFF
TRBJ2-4,TRBV11-2,CASSQRTALAKNIQYF
TRBJ2-5,TRBV28,CASSLRGTSGSRTQYF
TRBJ1-2,TRBV27,CASSFSGLDGYTF
TRBJ1-5,TRBV2,CASSRDVGQPQHF
TRBJ1-1,TRBV5-1,CASSLGDFEAFF
TRBJ2-5,TRBV29-1,CSVEPGQANLQETQYF
TRBJ1-3,TRBV10-2,CASRNRVHSGNTIYF
TRBJ1-3,TRBV7-2,CASSLQGSGNTIYF
TRBJ1-2,TRBV5-1,CASSEIPTHGDYGYTF
TRBJ1-5,TRBV10-3,CAISPTTESNQPQHF
TRBJ2-4,TRBV19,CATIDLAKNIQYF
TRBJ2-5,TRBV15,CATSSLPGGKTQYF
TRBJ1-4,TRBV5-4,CASSRGGGFEKLFF
TRBJ1-1,TRBV4-1,CASSQEVGTEAFF
TRBJ2-3,TRBV2,CASRKLAGGSRDTQYF
TRBJ1-5,TRBV20-1,CSARILGIQHF
TRBJ1-3,TRBV19,CASSIRQGTGNTIYF
TRBJ2-1,TRBV9,CASSVPAGGVNEQFF
TRBJ1-5,TRBV6-1,CASSTTQGAPQPQHF
TRBJ2-5,TRBV5-1,CASTRPPRQTQYF